This T cell receptor beta chain was captured by sequencing in a study of early T cells in non-severe SARS-CoV-2 infection. Across the whole study: Bulk RNA isolated from unsorted whole blood underwent sequencing; chains were not paired.

Regarding the study as a whole: CD4 and private specificities were missed by VDJdb matching, which favored anti-spike CD8 responses.

Individual cDNA molecules were tagged with unique molecular identifiers. MiXCR was run by TCRdb on the 5' RACE reads, yielding one entry per CDR3 protein. The sample lists 40,000 to 55,000 distinct CDR3 sequences; about 6.5% were seen once. This clonotype has ten or more counts. The antigen is unknown. In germline, CDR1 is MNHEY, CDR2 SMNVEV (reference sequence). The CDR3 runs 16 residues. Trimming at V came to 2 bases and at J to 2 bases, leaving 5 bases not matched to a gene. The sequence came from an adult who was a healthcare worker with PCR-confirmed SARS-CoV-2 infection or an uninfected control (not recorded which). V usage is TRBV27 and J usage is TRBJ2-7; 11 bases are shared with TRBD2. The material was whole blood, obtained at baseline. This CDR3 is CASSLVRLAGPYEQYF. The CDR3 coding sequence is TGTGCCAGCAGTTTAGTAAGACTAGCGGGACCCTACGAGCAGTACTTC.